This is a list of T cell receptor beta chains from one sample in a study of blood T cells in healthy people across ages. In TCRdb, the 5' RACE reads were re-called with MiXCR into one record per CDR3 protein. The profile shows about 640,000 distinct CDR3 sequences, around three fifths of them singletons. The source material was blood. These receptors were taken from a man between 60 and 75 years old in good health. Each CDR3 is given with its conserved first and last residue. D genes are given only for firm matches. Only some rows state a clone size, as once, few, many or a class for expanded clones.

>NA|TRBJ2-5|TRBV9|once
CASSVGWANLQETQYF
TGTGCCAGCAGCGTAGGTTGGGCAAACTTACAGGAGACCCAGTACTTC
>TRBD1|TRBJ2-2|TRBV5-1|NA
CASSYTGEPTGELFF
TGCGCCAGCAGCTACACAGGGGAACCGACCGGGGAGCTGTTTTTT
>NA|TRBJ1-4|TRBV7-2|NA
CASSLAGTAFNEKLFF
TGTGCCAGCAGCTTAGCTGGGACTGCGTTTAATGAAAAACTGTTTTTT
>NA|TRBJ1-5|TRBV20-1|NA
CSASAGWGNQPQHF
TGCAGTGCTAGTGCGGGTTGGGGCAATCAGCCCCAGCATTTT
>NA|TRBJ1-6|TRBV14|few
CASTGRQGNSPLHF
TGTGCCAGCACCGGGCGCCAGGGAAATTCACCCCTCCACTTT
>TRBD1|TRBJ1-2|TRBV7-9|NA
CASSLGGTEGYTF
TGTGCCAGCAGCTTAGGGGGGACAGAAGGCTACACCTTC
>TRBD2|TRBJ2-2|TRBV7-7|once
CASSLRAGDPTGELFF
TGTGCCAGCAGCTTGCGGGCGGGGGACCCCACCGGGGAGCTGTTTTTT
>NA|TRBJ2-7|TRBV14|many
CASSHTYSSYEQYF
TGTGCCAGCAGCCACACCTACAGTTCCTACGAGCAGTACTTC
>NA|TRBJ1-2|TRBV6-2/TRBV6-3|NA
CASSYPAVKGETYGYTF
TGTGCCAGCAGTTACCCCGCGGTGAAAGGGGAGACGTATGGCTACACCTTC
>NA|TRBJ2-7|TRBV3-1|few
CASSQRAGPYEQYF
TGTGCCAGCAGCCAAAGGGCAGGTCCGTACGAGCAGTACTTC
>TRBD1|TRBJ2-1|TRBV7-9|once
CASSEIDRGSYNEQFF
TGTGCCAGCAGCGAGATCGACAGGGGCTCCTACAATGAGCAGTTCTTC
>NA|TRBJ1-5|TRBV3-1|NA
CASSQDGLSNQPQHF
TGTGCCAGCAGCCAAGATGGGCTGAGCAATCAGCCCCAGCATTTT
>NA|TRBJ1-1|TRBV29-1|many
CSVEDRATEAFF
TGCAGCGTTGAAGACCGAGCCACTGAAGCTTTCTTT
>NA|TRBJ2-5|TRBV6-5|few
CATARTRYQETQYF
TGTGCCACCGCCAGGACGAGATACCAAGAGACCCAGTACTTC
>NA|TRBJ2-5|TRBV27|NA
CASSGRKGETQYF
TGTGCCAGCAGTGGGAGAAAAGGAGAGACCCAGTACTTC
>TRBD2|TRBJ2-3|TRBV12-3/TRBV12-4|once
CASSLGGLAGDTQYF
TGTGCCAGCAGTTTGGGTGGCCTAGCGGGAGATACGCAGTATTTT
>TRBD2|TRBJ2-5|TRBV2|NA
CASSGVTSGAETQYF
TGTGCCAGCAGTGGTGTGACTAGCGGGGCGGAGACCCAGTACTTC
>NA|TRBJ2-3|TRBV7-2|few
CASSSRRDSTDTQYF
TGTGCCAGCAGTTCTCGTCGGGACAGCACAGATACGCAGTATTTT
>NA|TRBJ1-1|TRBV11-2|few
CASSLGRGRGVPEAFF
TGTGCCAGCAGCTTAGGCCGGGGGCGGGGTGTCCCTGAAGCTTTCTTT
>TRBD1|TRBJ2-1|TRBV5-1|NA
CASSLAGQEYNEQFF
TGCGCCAGCAGCTTGGCGGGACAGGAATACAATGAGCAGTTCTTC
>NA|TRBJ2-1|TRBV25-1|few
CASSDGYPYNEQFF
TGTGCCAGCAGTGATGGCTACCCCTACAATGAGCAGTTCTTC
>TRBD1|TRBJ2-5|TRBV3-1|NA
CASSQGPGQAETQYF
TGTGCCAGCAGCCAAGGACCGGGACAGGCGGAGACCCAGTACTTC
>NA|TRBJ1-4|TRBV27|NA
CASSPRSGGWEKLFF
TGTGCCAGCAGTCCCCGGTCGGGGGGCTGGGAAAAACTGTTTTTT
>NA|TRBJ2-5|TRBV5-1|NA
CASSVGSTEETQYF
TGCGCCAGCAGCGTGGGCAGTACCGAAGAGACCCAGTACTTC
>NA|TRBJ2-3|TRBV25-1|NA
CASSEAGPTDTQYF
TGTGCCAGCAGTGAGGCAGGCCCCACAGATACGCAGTATTTT
>NA|TRBJ2-7|TRBV28|NA
CASSQGRRYEQYF
TGTGCCAGCTCTCAGGGGAGGCGGTACGAGCAGTACTTC
>NA|TRBJ2-3|TRBV6-5|NA
CASRRPSTDTQYF
TGTGCCAGCAGGAGACCTAGCACAGATACGCAGTATTTT
>NA|TRBJ2-5|TRBV7-2|few
CASRERSQETQYF
TGTGCCAGCAGGGAAAGGAGCCAAGAGACCCAGTACTTC
>NA|TRBJ2-1|TRBV9|once
CASSVGQPGDEQFF
TGTGCCAGCAGCGTAGGGCAGCCGGGCGATGAGCAGTTCTTC
>TRBD1|TRBJ2-7|TRBV6-1|NA
CASRTGSLYEQYF
TGTGCCAGCAGGACAGGGAGCTTGTACGAGCAGTACTTC
>NA|TRBJ2-1|TRBV10-3|many
CAISETQRGGYNEQFF
TGTGCCATCAGTGAAACACAACGAGGTGGCTACAATGAGCAGTTCTTC
>NA|TRBJ2-7|TRBV20-1|NA
CSARDSGSQEAQYF
TGCAGTGCTAGAGATTCCGGGAGCCAAGAGGCCCAGTACTTC
>NA|TRBJ2-5|TRBV11-2|NA
CASSLDLWTQYF
TGTGCCAGCAGCTTAGATCTGTGGACCCAGTACTTC
>NA|TRBJ2-7|TRBV2|NA
CASSEQTVYEQYF
TGTGCCAGCAGTGAACAGACAGTCTACGAGCAGTACTTC
>TRBD1|TRBJ2-7|TRBV3-1|NA
CASARTGASGEQYF
TGTGCCAGCGCAAGGACAGGCGCCTCGGGCGAGCAGTACTTC
>TRBD1|TRBJ2-3|TRBV7-2|NA
CASSPRGPDRADTQYF
TGTGCCAGCAGCCCCCGGGGCCCGGACAGGGCAGATACGCAGTATTTT
>NA|TRBJ2-5|TRBV10-3|NA
CAISGAGLQETQYF
TGTGCCATCAGTGGTGCAGGGCTCCAAGAGACCCAGTACTTC
>NA|TRBJ2-5|TRBV21-1|NA
CASSKKGTGLETQYF
TGTGCCAGCAGCAAAAAGGGCACCGGGTTAGAGACCCAGTACTTC
>TRBD1|TRBJ1-6|TRBV5-1|NA
CASSPGGTGGNSPLHF
TGCGCCAGCTCCCCGGGGGGGACAGGGGGTAATTCACCCCTCCACTTT
>TRBD1|TRBJ1-5|TRBV19|NA
CASMGGGGNQPQHF
TGTGCCAGTATGGGAGGGGGCGGCAATCAGCCCCAGCATTTT
>NA|TRBJ1-1|TRBV18|NA
CASSPQRGEAFF
TGTGCCAGCTCACCACAGAGGGGTGAAGCTTTCTTT
>NA|TRBJ2-1|TRBV14|NA
CASSKSLGWNEQFF
TGTGCCAGCAGCAAGAGCTTAGGGTGGAATGAGCAGTTCTTC
>TRBD2|TRBJ2-3|TRBV6-5|NA
CASSRPGLAADTQYF
TGTGCCAGCAGTCGACCGGGACTAGCGGCAGATACGCAGTATTTT
>NA|TRBJ2-3|TRBV5-1|NA
CASTLKGPDTQYF
TGCGCCAGCACCCTGAAAGGGCCAGATACGCAGTATTTT
>NA|TRBJ1-1|TRBV10-3|NA
CAIRPAGEEAFF
TGTGCCATCAGGCCTGCGGGGGAGGAAGCTTTCTTT
>TRBD2|TRBJ2-7|TRBV2|NA
CASSGTRSPGIEQYF
TGTGCCAGCAGTGGGACTAGGAGTCCTGGAATCGAGCAGTACTTC
>NA|TRBJ2-3|TRBV4-1|NA
CASSQGPRRRSVTDTQYF
TGCGCCAGCAGCCAAGGGCCCCGCCGACGATCGGTCACAGATACGCAGTATTTT
>NA|TRBJ1-1|TRBV10-1|NA
CASSEGINTEAFF
TGCGCCAGCAGTGAGGGCATAAACACTGAAGCTTTCTTT
>NA|TRBJ2-2|TRBV19|NA
CASRGNPNTGELFF
TGTGCCAGTAGGGGCAACCCGAACACCGGGGAGCTGTTTTTT
>TRBD2|TRBJ2-3|TRBV6-5|NA
CASSYSSFGTSGGSTDMQYF
TGTGCCAGCAGTTACTCATCTTTTGGAACTAGCGGGGGGAGCACAGATATGCAGTATTTT